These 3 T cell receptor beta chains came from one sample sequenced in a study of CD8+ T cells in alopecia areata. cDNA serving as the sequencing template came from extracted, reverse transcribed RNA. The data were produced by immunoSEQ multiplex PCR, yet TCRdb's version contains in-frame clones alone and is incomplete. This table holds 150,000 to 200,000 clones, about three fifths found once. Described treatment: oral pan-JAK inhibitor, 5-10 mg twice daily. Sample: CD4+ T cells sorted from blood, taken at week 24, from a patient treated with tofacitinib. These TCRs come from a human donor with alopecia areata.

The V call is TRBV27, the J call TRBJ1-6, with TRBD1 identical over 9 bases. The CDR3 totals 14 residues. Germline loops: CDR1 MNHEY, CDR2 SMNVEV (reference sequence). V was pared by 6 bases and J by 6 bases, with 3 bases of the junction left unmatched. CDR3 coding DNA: TGTGCCAGCAGAGGACAGGGGACTAATTCACCCCTCCACTTT. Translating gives CASRGQGTNSPLHF.

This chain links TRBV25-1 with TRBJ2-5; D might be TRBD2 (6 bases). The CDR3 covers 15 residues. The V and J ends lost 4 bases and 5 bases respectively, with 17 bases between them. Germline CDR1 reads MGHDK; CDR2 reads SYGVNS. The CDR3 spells CASSAAGPSMETQYF. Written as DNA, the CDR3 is TGTGCCAGCAGTGCGGCGGGGCCGTCCATGGAGACCCAGTACTTC.

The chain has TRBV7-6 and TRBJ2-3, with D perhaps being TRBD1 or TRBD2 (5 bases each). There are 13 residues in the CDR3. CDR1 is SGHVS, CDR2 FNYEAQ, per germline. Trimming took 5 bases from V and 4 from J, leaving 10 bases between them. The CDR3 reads CASSPRGPDTQYF. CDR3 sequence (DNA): TGTGCCAGCAGCCCCCGGGGACCAGATACGCAGTATTTT.